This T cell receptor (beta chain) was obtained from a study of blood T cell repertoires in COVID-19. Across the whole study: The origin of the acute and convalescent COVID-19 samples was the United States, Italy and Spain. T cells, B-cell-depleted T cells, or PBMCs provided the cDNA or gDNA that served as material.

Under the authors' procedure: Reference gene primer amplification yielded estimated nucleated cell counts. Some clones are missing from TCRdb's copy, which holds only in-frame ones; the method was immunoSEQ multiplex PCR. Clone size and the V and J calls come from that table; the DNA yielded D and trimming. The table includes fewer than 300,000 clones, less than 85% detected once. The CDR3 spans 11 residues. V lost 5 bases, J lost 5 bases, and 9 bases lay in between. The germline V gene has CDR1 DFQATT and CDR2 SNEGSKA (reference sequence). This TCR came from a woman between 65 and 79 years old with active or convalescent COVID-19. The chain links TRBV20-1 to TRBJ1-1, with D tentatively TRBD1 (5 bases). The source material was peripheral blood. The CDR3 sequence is CSALGGTEAFF. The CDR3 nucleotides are TGCAGTGCTCTGGGGGGAACTGAAGCTTTCTTT.